This T cell receptor (beta chain) was retrieved from a study of T cell responses to AZD1222 COVID-19 vaccine. General study points: Spike-specific TCR repertoires showed rising breadth and depth after two AZD1222 doses. Spike regions recognized by vaccine-associated CD4 TCRs spanned the protein, led by 160-218 and 743-854. Donors in the cohort were predominantly white British and more often female, and clonal diversity was possibly underestimated.

This CDR3 has 17 amino acids. CDR1 SGHTA and CDR2 FQGNSA come from the germline V gene. With V trimmed by 6 bases and J by 6 bases, 12 bases remained unmatched. Timing groups of about 4 and about 12 weeks for second doses were pooled. TCRdb's copy holds only in-frame clones and misses some; the assay was immunoSEQ multiplex PCR. The profile shows approximately 140,000 clones, around 90% of them singletons. Comments on this clone: Its antigen is unknown.

This TCR derives from an adult who received the AZD1222 COVID-19 vaccine. This sequence joins TRBV7-2 and TRBJ1-6, with 9 bases that match TRBD1. The sample here was peripheral blood, taken 28 days after the second AZD1222 dose. As DNA, the CDR3 is TGTGCCAGCAGTTTAAGGAGCGGGACAGGGTTTAATTCACCCCTCCACTTT. It encodes CASSLRSGTGFNSPLHF.